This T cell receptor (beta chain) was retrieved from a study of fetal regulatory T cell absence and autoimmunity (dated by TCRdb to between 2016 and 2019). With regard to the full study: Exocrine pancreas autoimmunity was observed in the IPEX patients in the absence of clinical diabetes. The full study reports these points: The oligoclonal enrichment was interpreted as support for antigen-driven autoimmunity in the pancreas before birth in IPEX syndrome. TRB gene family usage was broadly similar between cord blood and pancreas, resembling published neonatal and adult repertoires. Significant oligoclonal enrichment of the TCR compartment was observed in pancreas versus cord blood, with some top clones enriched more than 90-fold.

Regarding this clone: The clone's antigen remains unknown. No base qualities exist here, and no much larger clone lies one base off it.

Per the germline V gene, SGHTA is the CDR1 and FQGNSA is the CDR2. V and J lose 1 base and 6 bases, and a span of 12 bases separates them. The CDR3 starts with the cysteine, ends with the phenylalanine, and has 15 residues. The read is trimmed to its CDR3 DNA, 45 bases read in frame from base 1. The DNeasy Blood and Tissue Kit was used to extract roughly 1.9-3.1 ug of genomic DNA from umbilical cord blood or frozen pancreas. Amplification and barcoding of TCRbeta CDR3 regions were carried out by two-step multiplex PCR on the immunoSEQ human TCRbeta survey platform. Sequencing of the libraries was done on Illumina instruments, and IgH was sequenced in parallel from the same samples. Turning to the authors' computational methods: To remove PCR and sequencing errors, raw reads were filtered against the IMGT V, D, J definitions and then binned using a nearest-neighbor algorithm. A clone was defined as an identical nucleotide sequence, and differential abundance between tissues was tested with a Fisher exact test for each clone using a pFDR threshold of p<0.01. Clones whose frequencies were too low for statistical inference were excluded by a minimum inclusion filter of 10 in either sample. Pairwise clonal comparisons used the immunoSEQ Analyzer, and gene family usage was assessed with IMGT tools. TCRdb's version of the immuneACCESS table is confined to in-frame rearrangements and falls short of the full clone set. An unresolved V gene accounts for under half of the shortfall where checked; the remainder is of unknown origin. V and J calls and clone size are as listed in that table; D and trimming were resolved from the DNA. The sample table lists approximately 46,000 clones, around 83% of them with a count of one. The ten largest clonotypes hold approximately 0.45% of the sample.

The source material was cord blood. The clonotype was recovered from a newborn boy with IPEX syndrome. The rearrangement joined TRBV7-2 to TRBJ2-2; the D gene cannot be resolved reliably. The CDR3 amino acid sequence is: CASSLELTSAGELFF. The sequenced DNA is TGTGCCAGCAGCTTAGAACTTACCTCCGCCGGGGAGCTGTTTTTT. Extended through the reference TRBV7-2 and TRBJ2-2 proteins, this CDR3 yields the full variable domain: GAGVSQSPSNKVTEKGKDVELRCDPISGHTALYWYRQSLGQGLEFLIYFQGNSAPDKSGLPSDRFSAERTGGSVSTLTIQRTQQEDSAVYLCASSLELTSAGELFFGEGSRLTVL.